Listed here is a single T cell receptor beta chain. No antigen is known for it. The authors prepared the TCRbeta library with unique molecular identifiers. Via MiXCR, TCRdb re-called the PCR reads, giving one row per CDR3 protein. The sample comprises about 250,000 distinct CDR3 sequences, more than 20% of which are singletons, and 4% to 5.5% rests with the top ten. This sample stems from a study of T-cell reconstitution after alpha-beta-depleted transplantation in children. Study-level findings and limits: Recipient T cells and thymic progenitors that survived were the source of the high TCRbeta diversity seen at day 60 in some patients. Once a year had passed after transplant, T-cell counts and diversity came mostly from newly produced T cells. Roughly two months post-transplant, alpha-beta T cells reportedly originated from several hundred graft clones that had expanded.

The V end was cut by 3 bases, the J end by 3 bases, with 13 bases between. The CDR3 contains 15 residues. Germline V gene data show CDR1 as SNHLY and CDR2 as FYNNEI. This receptor was identified in a female patient aged 2 to 10 who had a stem cell transplant for congenital amegakaryocytic thrombocytopenia, so the T cells may come from the graft donor. The source material was PBMCs, mostly from graft donor cells, sampled 360 days after TCRalphabeta/CD19-depleted stem cell transplant. V and J are TRBV2 and TRBJ2-3, with D tentatively TRBD1 (6 bases). Written as DNA, the CDR3 is TGTGCCAGCAGTGACTGGACAGCCGAGACAGATACGCAGTATTTT. Translated, it gives CASSDWTAETDTQYF. The variable domain in full, with the rest retrieved from reference TRBV2 and TRBJ2-3, is EPEVTQTPSHQVTQMGQEVILRCVPISNHLYFYWYRQILGQKVEFLVSFYNNEISEKSEIFDDQFSVERPDGSNFTLKIRSTKLEDSAMYFCASSDWTAETDTQYFGPGTRLTVL.